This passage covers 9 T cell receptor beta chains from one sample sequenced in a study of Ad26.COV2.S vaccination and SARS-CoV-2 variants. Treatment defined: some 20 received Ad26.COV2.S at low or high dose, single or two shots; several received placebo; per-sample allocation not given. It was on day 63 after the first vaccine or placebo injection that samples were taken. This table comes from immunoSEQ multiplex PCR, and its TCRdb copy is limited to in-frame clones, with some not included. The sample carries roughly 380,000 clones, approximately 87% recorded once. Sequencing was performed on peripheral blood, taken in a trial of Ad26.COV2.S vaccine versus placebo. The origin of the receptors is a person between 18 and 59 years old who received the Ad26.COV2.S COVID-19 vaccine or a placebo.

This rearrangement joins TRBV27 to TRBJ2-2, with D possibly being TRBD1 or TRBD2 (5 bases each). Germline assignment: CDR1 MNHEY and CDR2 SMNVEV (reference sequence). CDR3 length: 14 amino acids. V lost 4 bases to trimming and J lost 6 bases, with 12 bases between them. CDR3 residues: CASSSGTFAGELFF. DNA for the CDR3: TGTGCCAGCAGTTCCGGGACGTTCGCCGGGGAGCTGTTTTTT.

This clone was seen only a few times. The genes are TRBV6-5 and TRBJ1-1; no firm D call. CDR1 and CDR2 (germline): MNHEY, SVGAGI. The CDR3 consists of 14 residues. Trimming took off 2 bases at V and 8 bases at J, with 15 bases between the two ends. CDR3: CASSYPHSGSEAFF. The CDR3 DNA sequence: TGTGCCAGCAGTTACCCGCATTCAGGTAGCGAAGCTTTCTTT.

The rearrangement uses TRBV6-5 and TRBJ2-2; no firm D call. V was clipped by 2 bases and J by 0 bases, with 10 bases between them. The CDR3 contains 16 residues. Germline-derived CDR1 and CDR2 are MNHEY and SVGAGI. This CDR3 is CASSYVMVPNTGELFF. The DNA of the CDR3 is TGTGCCAGCAGTTACGTTATGGTCCCGAACACCGGGGAGCTGTTTTTT.

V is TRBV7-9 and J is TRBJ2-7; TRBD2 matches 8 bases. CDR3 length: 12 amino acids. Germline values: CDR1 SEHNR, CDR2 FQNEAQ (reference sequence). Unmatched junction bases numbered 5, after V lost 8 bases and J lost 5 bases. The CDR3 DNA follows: TGTGCCAGCTCCGGGGGGGGCCACGAGCAGTACTTC. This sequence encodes CASSGGGHEQYF.

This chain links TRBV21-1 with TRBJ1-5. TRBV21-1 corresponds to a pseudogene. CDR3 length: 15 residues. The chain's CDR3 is CASSKSKGCNQPQHF. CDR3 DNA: TGTGCCAGCAGCAAATCGAAGGGTTGCAATCAGCCCCAGCATTTT.

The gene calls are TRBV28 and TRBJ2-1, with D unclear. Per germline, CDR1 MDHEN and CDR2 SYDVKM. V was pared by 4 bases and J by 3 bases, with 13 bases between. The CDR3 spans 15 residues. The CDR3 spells CASSSPGGVYNEQFF. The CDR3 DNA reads TGTGCCAGCAGTTCTCCAGGTGGAGTCTACAATGAGCAGTTCTTC.

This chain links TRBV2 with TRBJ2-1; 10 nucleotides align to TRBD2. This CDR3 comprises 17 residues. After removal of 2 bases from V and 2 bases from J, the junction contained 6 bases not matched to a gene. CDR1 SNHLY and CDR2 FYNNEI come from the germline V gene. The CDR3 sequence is CASSERSSGGTYNEQFF. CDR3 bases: TGTGCCAGCAGTGAACGGTCTAGCGGGGGAACCTACAATGAGCAGTTCTTC.

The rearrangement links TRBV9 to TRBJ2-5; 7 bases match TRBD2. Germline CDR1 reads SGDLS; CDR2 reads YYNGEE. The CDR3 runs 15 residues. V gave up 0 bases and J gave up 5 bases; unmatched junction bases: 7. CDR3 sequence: CASSVGGTIRETQYF. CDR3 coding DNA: TGTGCCAGCAGCGTAGGGGGGACTATTCGGGAGACCCAGTACTTC.

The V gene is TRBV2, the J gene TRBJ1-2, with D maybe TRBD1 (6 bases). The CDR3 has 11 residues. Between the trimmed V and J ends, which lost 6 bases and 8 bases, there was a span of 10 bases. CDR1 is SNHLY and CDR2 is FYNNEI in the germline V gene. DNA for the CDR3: TGTGCCAGCAGCTACAGGGTGGGCTACACCTTC. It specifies CASSYRVGYTF.